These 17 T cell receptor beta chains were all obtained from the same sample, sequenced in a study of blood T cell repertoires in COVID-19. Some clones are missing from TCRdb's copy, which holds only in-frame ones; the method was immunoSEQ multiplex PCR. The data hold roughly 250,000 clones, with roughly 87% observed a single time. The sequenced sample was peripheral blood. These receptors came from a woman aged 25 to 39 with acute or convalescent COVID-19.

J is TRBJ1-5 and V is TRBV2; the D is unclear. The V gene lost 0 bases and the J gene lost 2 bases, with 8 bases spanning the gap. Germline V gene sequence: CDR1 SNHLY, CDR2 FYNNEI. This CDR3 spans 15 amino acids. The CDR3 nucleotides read TGTGCCAGCAGTGAAGCGCGGAGCGGCAATCAGCCCCAGCATTTT. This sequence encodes CASSEARSGNQPQHF. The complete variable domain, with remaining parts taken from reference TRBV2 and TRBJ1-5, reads EPEVTQTPSHQVTQMGQEVILRCVPISNHLYFYWYRQILGQKVEFLVSFYNNEISEKSEIFDDQFSVERPDGSNFTLKIRSTKLEDSAMYFCASSEARSGNQPQHFGDGTRLSIL.

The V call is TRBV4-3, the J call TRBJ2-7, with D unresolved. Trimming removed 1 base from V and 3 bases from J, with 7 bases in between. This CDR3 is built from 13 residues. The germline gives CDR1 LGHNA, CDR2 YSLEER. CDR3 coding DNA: TGCGCCAGCAGCCAAGGGCGGTTCTACGAGCAGTACTTC. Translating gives CASSQGRFYEQYF.

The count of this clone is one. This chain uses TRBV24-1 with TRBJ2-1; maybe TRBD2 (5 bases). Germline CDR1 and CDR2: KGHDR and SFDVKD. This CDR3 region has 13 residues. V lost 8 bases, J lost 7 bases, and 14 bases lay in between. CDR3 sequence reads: CATIASGNNEQFF. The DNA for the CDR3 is TGTGCCACCATTGCCAGCGGAAATAATGAGCAGTTCTTC.

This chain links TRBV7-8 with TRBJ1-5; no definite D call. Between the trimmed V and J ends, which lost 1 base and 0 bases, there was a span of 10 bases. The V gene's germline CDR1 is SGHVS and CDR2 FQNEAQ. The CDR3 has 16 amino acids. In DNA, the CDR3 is TGTGCCAGCAGCTTAGGAGTGGTAGTTAGCAATCAGCCCCAGCATTTT. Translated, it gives CASSLGVVVSNQPQHF.

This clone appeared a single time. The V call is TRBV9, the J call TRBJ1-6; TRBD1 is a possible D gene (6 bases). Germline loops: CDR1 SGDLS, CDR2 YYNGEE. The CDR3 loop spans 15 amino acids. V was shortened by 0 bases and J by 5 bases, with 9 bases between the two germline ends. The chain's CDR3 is CASSVEGVNNSPLHF. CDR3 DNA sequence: TGTGCCAGCAGCGTAGAGGGGGTCAATAATTCACCCCTCCACTTT.

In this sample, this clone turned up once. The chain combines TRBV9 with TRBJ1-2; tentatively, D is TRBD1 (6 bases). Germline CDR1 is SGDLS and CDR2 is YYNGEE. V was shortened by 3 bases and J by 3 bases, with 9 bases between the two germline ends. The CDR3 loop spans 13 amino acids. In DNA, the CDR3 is TGTGCCAGCAGCGCAGGGGCGGACTATGGCTACACCTTC. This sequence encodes CASSAGADYGYTF.

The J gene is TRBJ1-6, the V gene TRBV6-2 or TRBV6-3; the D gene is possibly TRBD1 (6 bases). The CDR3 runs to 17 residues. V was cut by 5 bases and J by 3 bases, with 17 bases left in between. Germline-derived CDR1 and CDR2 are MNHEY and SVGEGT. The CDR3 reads CASSGNRQVNYNSPLHF. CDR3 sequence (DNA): TGTGCCAGCAGTGGAAATCGACAGGTGAACTATAATTCACCCCTCCACTTT.

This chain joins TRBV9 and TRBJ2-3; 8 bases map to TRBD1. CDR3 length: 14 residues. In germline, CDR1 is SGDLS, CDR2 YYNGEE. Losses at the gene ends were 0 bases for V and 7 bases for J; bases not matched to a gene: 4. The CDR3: CASSVEDRGYTQYF. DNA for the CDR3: TGTGCCAGCAGCGTAGAAGACAGGGGATATACGCAGTATTTT.

CDR3 protein: CASSLGLAGAHEQYF. The CDR3 nucleotides read TGTGCCAGCAGCTTAGGACTAGCGGGAGCCCACGAGCAGTACTTC. The J gene is TRBJ2-7, the V gene TRBV11-2, with 12 nucleotides matching TRBD2. V trimming: 1 base; J trimming: 5 bases; junction bases outside the gene matches: 3. The germline gives CDR1 SGHAT, CDR2 FQNNGV. This CDR3 has 15 residues.

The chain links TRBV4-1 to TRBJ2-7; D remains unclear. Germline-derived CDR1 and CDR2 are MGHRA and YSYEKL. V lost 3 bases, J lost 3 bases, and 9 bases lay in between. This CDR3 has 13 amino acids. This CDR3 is CASSQSLNYEQYF. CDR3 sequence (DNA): TGCGCCAGCAGCCAGTCCCTTAACTACGAGCAGTACTTC.

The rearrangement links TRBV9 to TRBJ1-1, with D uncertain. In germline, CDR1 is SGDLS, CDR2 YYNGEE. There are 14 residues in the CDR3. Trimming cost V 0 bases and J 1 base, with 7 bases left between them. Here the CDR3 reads CASSVASTNTEAFF. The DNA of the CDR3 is TGTGCCAGCAGCGTAGCTTCTACGAACACTGAAGCTTTCTTT. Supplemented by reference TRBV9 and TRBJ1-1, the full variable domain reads DSGVTQTPKHLITATGQRVTLRCSPRSGDLSVYWYQQSLDQGLQFLIQYYNGEERAKGNILERFSAQQFPDLHSELNLSSLELGDSALYFCASSVASTNTEAFFGQGTRLTVV.

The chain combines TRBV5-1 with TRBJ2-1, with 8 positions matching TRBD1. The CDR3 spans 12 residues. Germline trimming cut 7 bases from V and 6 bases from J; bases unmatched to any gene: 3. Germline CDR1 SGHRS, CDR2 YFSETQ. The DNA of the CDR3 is TGCGCCAGCCAGACAGGGGTCAATGAGCAGTTCTTC. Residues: CASQTGVNEQFF.

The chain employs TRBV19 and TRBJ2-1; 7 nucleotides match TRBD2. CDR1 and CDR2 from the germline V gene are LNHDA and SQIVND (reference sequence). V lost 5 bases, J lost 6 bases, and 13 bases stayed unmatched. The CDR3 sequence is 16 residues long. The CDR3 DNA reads TGTGCCAGTAGTCCCTGGGGAGCGGGACTTGGCAATGAGCAGTTCTTC. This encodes CASSPWGAGLGNEQFF.

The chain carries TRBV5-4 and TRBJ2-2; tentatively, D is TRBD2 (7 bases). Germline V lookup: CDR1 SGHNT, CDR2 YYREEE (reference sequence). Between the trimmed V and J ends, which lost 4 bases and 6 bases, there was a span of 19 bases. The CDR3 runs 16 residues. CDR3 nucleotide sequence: TGTGCCAGCAGCCCGGGGGGCGGGATCGGGCCCGGGGAGCTGTTTTTT. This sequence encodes CASSPGGGIGPGELFF.

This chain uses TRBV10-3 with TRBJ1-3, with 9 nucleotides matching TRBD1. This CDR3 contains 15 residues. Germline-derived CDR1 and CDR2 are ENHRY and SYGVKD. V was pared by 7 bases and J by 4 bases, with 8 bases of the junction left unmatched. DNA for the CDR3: TGTGCCATCATTAACACCGGGACAGGGGGAAACACCATATATTTT. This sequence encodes CAIINTGTGGNTIYF.

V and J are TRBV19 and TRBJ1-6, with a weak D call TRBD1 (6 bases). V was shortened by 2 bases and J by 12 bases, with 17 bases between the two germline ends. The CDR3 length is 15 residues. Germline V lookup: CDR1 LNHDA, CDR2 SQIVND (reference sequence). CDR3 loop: CASSIQGSPSGPLHF. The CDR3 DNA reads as TGTGCCAGTAGTATACAGGGGAGCCCTTCTGGACCCCTCCACTTT.

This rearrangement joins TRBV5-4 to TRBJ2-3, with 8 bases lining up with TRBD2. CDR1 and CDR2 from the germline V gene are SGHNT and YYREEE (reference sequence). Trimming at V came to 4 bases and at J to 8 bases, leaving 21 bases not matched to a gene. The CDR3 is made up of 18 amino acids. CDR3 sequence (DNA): TGTGCCAGCAGCCTCGGTAGTGGCGGGAGGCCTTCCGGGGGTACGCAGTATTTT. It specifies CASSLGSGGRPSGGTQYF.